The present T cell receptor (beta chain) was sequenced within a study of shared clonotypes between healthy human individuals. Germline-derived CDR1 and CDR2 are SGDLS and YYNGEE. The CDR3 runs 16 residues. The V gene lost 0 bases and the J gene lost 2 bases, with 11 bases spanning the gap. Produced via immunoSEQ multiplex PCR; TCRdb's table is partial and in-frame only. The data hold approximately 2.5 million clones, with roughly 93% observed a single time. The TCR was taken from a man aged 18-30 years in good health. Some clones in this sample may be carry-over from other donors' samples. The rearrangement links TRBV9 to TRBJ2-2, with D perhaps matching TRBD2 (6 bases). The material sequenced was naive CD4+ T cells from PBMCs. Subset meaning: CD45RA+ positively selected. As DNA, the CDR3 is TGTGCCAGCAGCGTAGGAAGCGGACTAAACACCGGGGAGCTGTTTTTT. Its translation is CASSVGSGLNTGELFF.